These 20 T cell receptor beta chains came from one sample sequenced in a study of cytomegalovirus exposure and HLA in healthy donors. Vbeta (60) and Jbeta (13) primers were used in the PCR. Profiling relied on immunoSEQ multiplex PCR, and the TCRdb table lists in-frame clones only, not all of them. The table lists about 100,000 clones. The material sequenced was PBMCs. These TCRs come from a girl between 5 and 17 years old in good health and CMV-seropositive.

The CDR3: CASKITGLAGDTQYF. CDR3 nucleotides: TGTGCCAGCAAGATCACAGGACTAGCAGGGGATACGCAGTATTTT. The chain couples TRBV6-5 to TRBJ2-3; 8 positions match TRBD2. Germline V gene sequence: CDR1 MNHEY, CDR2 SVGAGI. V gave up 7 bases and J gave up 6 bases; unmatched junction bases: 12. This CDR3 is 15 amino acids long.

The V gene is TRBV5-6, the J gene TRBJ2-3; maybe TRBD1 (5 bases). The ends were cut back, 4 bases at V and 6 bases at J, with 9 bases in the middle. CDR3 size: 12 residues. Per germline, CDR1 SGHDT and CDR2 YYEEEE. CDR3 coding DNA: TGTGCCAGCAGCCAAGCAGGGGATACGCAGTATTTT. It is translated as CASSQAGDTQYF.

The chain has TRBV15 and TRBJ1-1; the D gene is possibly TRBD1 (6 bases). The V and J ends lost 0 bases and 1 base respectively, with 9 bases between them. From germline, CDR1 is LNHNV and CDR2 YYDKDF (reference sequence). There are 15 residues in the CDR3. This CDR3 is CATSRDKTGNTEAFF. In nucleotides, the CDR3 is TGTGCCACCAGCAGAGATAAGACAGGGAACACTGAAGCTTTCTTT.

The chain combines TRBV4-2 with TRBJ2-5; TRBD1 agrees at 11 bases. The CDR3 covers 14 residues. From germline, CDR1 is LGHNA and CDR2 YNFKEQ. V was pared by 8 bases and J by 4 bases, with 6 bases of the junction left unmatched. CDR3: CASGTGGSSETQYF. Written as DNA, the CDR3 is TGTGCCAGCGGGACAGGGGGATCTTCAGAGACCCAGTACTTC.

The gene calls are TRBV4-1 and TRBJ1-1; perhaps TRBD1 as D (5 bases). With 1 base removed from V and 1 base from J, the gap between germline ends came to 13 bases. Germline CDR1 MGHRA, CDR2 YSYEKL. This CDR3 spans 16 amino acids. The CDR3 DNA reads TGCGCCAGCAGCCAAGTCGGCAGGGATACGAACACTGAAGCTTTCTTT. Its protein is CASSQVGRDTNTEAFF.

This sequence joins TRBV5-6 and TRBJ2-5; 7 bases are a match to TRBD1. V lost 2 bases and J lost 5; bases outside the gene matches: 9. Germline loops: CDR1 SGHDT, CDR2 YYEEEE. The length of the CDR3 is 15 residues. CDR3 bases: TGTGCCAGCAGCTTACCTCGACAGGGCGAGGAGACCCAGTACTTC. This gives the protein CASSLPRQGEETQYF.

The rearrangement joins TRBV29-1 to TRBJ2-5; TRBD2 matches 7 bases. This CDR3 spans 15 amino acids. Per germline, CDR1 SQVTM and CDR2 ANQGSEA. The trim removed 6 bases at V and 0 bases at J, leaving 10 bases unmatched. CDR3 loop: CSVERGLEYQETQYF. DNA for the CDR3: TGCAGCGTCGAGAGAGGACTAGAGTACCAAGAGACCCAGTACTTC.

The DNA for the CDR3 is TGTGCCAGCAGGGCAGGGGGCATGAACACTGAAGCTTTCTTT. Translation: CASRAGGMNTEAFF. The chain has TRBV27 and TRBJ1-1, with 8 bases lining up with TRBD1. There are 14 residues in the CDR3. Germline assignment: CDR1 MNHEY and CDR2 SMNVEV (reference sequence). J lost 0 bases, V lost 6 bases, and 3 bases had no gene match.

V gene TRBV15 combines with J gene TRBJ1-5, with TRBD1 matching over 7 bases. The CDR3 is 15 residues long. Trimming removed 5 bases from V and 8 bases from J; junction bases left unmatched: 12. From germline, CDR1 is LNHNV and CDR2 YYDKDF (reference sequence). The CDR3 DNA reads as TGTGCCACCAGCCAACTCGACAGGGCGGTAGAGCCCCAGCATTTT. Protein product: CATSQLDRAVEPQHF.

The chain employs TRBV9 and TRBJ2-1; 11 bases agree with TRBD2. V lost 1 base and J lost 0; bases outside the gene matches: 3. The CDR3 extends over 17 amino acids. CDR1 is SGDLS, CDR2 YYNGEE, per germline. The CDR3 sequence is CASSVTSGGLSYNEQFF. The CDR3 nucleotides read TGTGCCAGCAGCGTAACTAGCGGGGGCCTCTCCTACAATGAGCAGTTCTTC. Full variable domain (missing parts from reference TRBV9 and TRBJ2-1): DSGVTQTPKHLITATGQRVTLRCSPRSGDLSVYWYQQSLDQGLQFLIQYYNGEERAKGNILERFSAQQFPDLHSELNLSSLELGDSALYFCASSVTSGGLSYNEQFFGPGTRLTVL.

The chain uses TRBV15 and TRBJ2-5, with D perhaps matching TRBD1 (8 bases). Germline values: CDR1 LNHNV, CDR2 YYDKDF (reference sequence). The CDR3 has 19 amino acids. Between the trimmed V and J ends, which lost 0 bases and 5 bases, there was a span of 25 bases. DNA for the CDR3: TGTGCCACCAGCAGAGATTTCGGGGGGCAGGGGGCCTCCGTGGAGACCCAGTACTTC. Protein product: CATSRDFGGQGASVETQYF.

The chain joins TRBV29-1 to TRBJ1-2; TRBD1 matches at 11 bases. The V and J ends lost 6 bases and 8 bases, in that order; junction bases with no gene match: 14. The V gene's germline CDR1 is SQVTM and CDR2 ANQGSEA. The CDR3 has 15 residues. DNA for the CDR3: TGCAGCGTGGGGGGACAGGGGGACCACCCGGGAGGCTACACCTTC. This codes for CSVGGQGDHPGGYTF.

The chain has TRBV5-1 and TRBJ2-3, with 8 bases lining up with TRBD1. V shed 7 bases and J 0 bases; nucleotides not matched to a gene: 4. Germline CDR1 reads SGHRS; CDR2 reads YFSETQ. This CDR3 has 14 residues. The DNA of the CDR3 is TGCGCCAGCTCAGGGGGCGAAAGCACAGATACGCAGTATTTT. It specifies CASSGGESTDTQYF.

The rearrangement joins TRBV7-9 to TRBJ1-1; 9 positions agree with TRBD1. This CDR3 has 18 amino acids. V was pared by 5 bases and J by 0 bases, with 13 bases of the junction left unmatched. Germline CDR1 and CDR2: SEHNR and FQNEAQ (reference sequence). The CDR3 region has the DNA TGTGCCAGCAGCAGGCCCGGGACAGGGATCTTGATGAACACTGAAGCTTTCTTT. It yields the protein CASSRPGTGILMNTEAFF.

The rearrangement joins TRBV5-6 to TRBJ1-1; D perhaps matches TRBD1 (6 bases). CDR3 length: 14 amino acids. CDR1 is SGHDT, CDR2 YYEEEE, per germline. V was trimmed by 4 bases and J by 7 bases, leaving 17 bases between them. CDR3 nucleotides: TGTGCCAGCAGCCCGACCCACAGGGACGGTGAAGCTTTCTTT. It specifies CASSPTHRDGEAFF.

The CDR3 DNA reads as TGTGCCTGGACCGCCGTGCGGATTCACAATGAGCAGTTCTTC. Amino acids: CAWTAVRIHNEQFF. The chain employs TRBV30 and TRBJ2-1; no clear D. CDR1 GTSNPN and CDR2 SVGIG come from the germline V gene (reference sequence). The CDR3 is 14 amino acids. With 4 bases removed from V and 5 bases from J, the gap between germline ends came to 15 bases.

The rearrangement links TRBV15 to TRBJ1-2; the match to TRBD1 covers 7 bases. Per germline, CDR1 LNHNV and CDR2 YYDKDF (reference sequence). The trim removed 5 bases at V and 7 bases at J, leaving 10 bases unmatched. The CDR3 covers 14 residues. This CDR3 is CATSWGQTLGGYTF. CDR3 nucleotide sequence: TGTGCCACCAGCTGGGGACAGACCCTCGGTGGCTACACCTTC.

J is TRBJ2-3 and V is TRBV20-1; D unclear. Germline CDR1 reads DFQATT; CDR2 reads SNEGSKA (reference sequence). Trimming pared 2 bases from V and 6 bases from J, leaving 6 bases between. The CDR3 has 11 residues. The CDR3 DNA sequence: TGCAGTGCTAGATTAGTGGATACGCAGTATTTT. It is translated as CSARLVDTQYF.

This sequence joins TRBV9 and TRBJ1-6; possibly TRBD1 for D (5 bases). Germline loops: CDR1 SGDLS, CDR2 YYNGEE. Between the trimmed V and J ends, which lost 7 bases and 11 bases, there was a span of 25 bases. The CDR3 runs to 16 residues. This CDR3 reads CASSARGGEFYTPLHF. Written as DNA, the CDR3 is TGTGCCAGCTCCGCAAGGGGAGGGGAGTTTTATACACCCCTCCACTTT.

The chain combines TRBV29-1 with TRBJ2-3; D gene uncertain. Deletions cut 7 bases from V and 5 bases from J, with 16 bases between. CDR1 and CDR2 from the germline V gene are SQVTM and ANQGSEA. The CDR3 sequence is 13 residues long. The CDR3 nucleotides are TGCAGCGCCTTAAAGCCGGGTGAAGATACGCAGTATTTT. Amino acids: CSALKPGEDTQYF.